A few counts support the clone carrying this T cell receptor (beta chain). Its target is not known. Method: immunoSEQ multiplex PCR; TCRdb's copy keeps in-frame clones and lacks some. Here the sample spans 30,000 or so clones, roughly 77% being singletons. These data come from a study of early stage breast cancer tumors. Study-wide results and limits: Bulk DNA sequencing of unsorted cells missed chain pairing and markers. In about 90% of the 16 patients, blood comparison separated tumor from normal breast. Commonly generated sequences made up most enriched TCRB sequences shared between patients. Compared with adjacent normal breast tissue, tumors showed 2 to 3-fold greater T cell density and higher clonality.

This CDR3 region has 15 residues. The germline CDR1 and CDR2 sequences are SGHTA and FQGNSA. Trimming removed 6 bases from V and 2 bases from J; junction bases left unmatched: 8. The origin of this receptor is a person aged 40-50 years with breast cancer. The J gene is TRBJ2-5, the V gene TRBV7-2; TRBD2 agrees at 8 bases. Source material: blood. CDR3 coding DNA: TGTGCCAGCAGTCGGGGGGGCGGTACGCAAGAGACCCAGTACTTC. As protein: CASSRGGGTQETQYF. Looking up the rest from reference TRBV7-2 and TRBJ2-5 gives the full variable domain: GAGVSQSPSNKVTEKGKDVELRCDPISGHTALYWYRQSLGQGLEFLIYFQGNSAPDKSGLPSDRFSAERTGGSVSTLTIQRTQQEDSAVYLCASSRGGGTQETQYFGPGTRLLVL.